This T cell receptor (beta chain) was sequenced in a study of blood T cell repertoires in COVID-19. Study-level information: The United States, Italy and Spain were the sources of the acute and convalescent COVID-19 samples.

Original methodology: Estimation of nucleated cell counts was performed using reference gene primer amplification. Produced via immunoSEQ multiplex PCR; TCRdb's table is partial and in-frame only. V and J calls plus clone size are reproduced from that table; the DNA served to infer D and trimming. The sample lists 250,000 to 350,000 clones, 92% occurring once. CDR1 is MDHEN, CDR2 SYDVKM, per germline. This CDR3 comprises 13 residues. V lost 7 bases and J lost 6, with 15 bases in between. This rearrangement joins TRBV28 to TRBJ1-1; TRBD1 might be the D (5 bases). This TCR was sampled from a woman aged 30 to 39 who had recovered from COVID-19. Material for sequencing was PBMCs or T cells enriched from blood (not recorded which). CDR3 loop: CASTAGGRSEAFF. DNA of the CDR3: TGTGCCAGCACCGCGGGGGGGAGATCTGAAGCTTTCTTT.